This T cell receptor (beta chain) comes out of a study of control samples from healthy donors and cancer patients. Produced via immunoSEQ multiplex PCR; TCRdb's table is partial and in-frame only. The top ten clones hold around 6.2% of a sample with over 150,000 clones, 90% to 95% of them seen once. CDR1 and CDR2 (germline): SGHAT, FQNNGV. V lost 4 bases and J lost 1, with 6 bases in between. CDR3 length: 13 residues. The sequence came from a man aged 40-49 years in good health. Input material: blood. The rearrangement links TRBV11-2 to TRBJ2-3; D may match TRBD1 or TRBD2 (5 bases each). DNA for the CDR3: TGTGCCAGCAGCTGGGACCGCACAGATACGCAGTATTTT. Its translation is CASSWDRTDTQYF.